One sample yielded the 23 T cell receptor beta chains listed below, sequenced in a study of shared clonotypes between healthy human individuals. Assay: immunoSEQ multiplex PCR; the TCRdb copy retains only in-frame clones and omits some. This sample has around 2,000,000 clones, with about 94% found just once. Naive CD8 cells, CD45RO-negative and positively selected for CCR7, excluded terminally differentiated effector memory CD45RA+ cells. The sample consisted of naive CD8+ T cells sorted from blood. The receptors stem from a man aged 18 to 30 in good health.

V gene TRBV7-9 combines with J gene TRBJ1-1; D is perhaps TRBD1 (5 bases). In germline, CDR1 is SEHNR, CDR2 FQNEAQ (reference sequence). The V and J ends lost 8 bases and 0 bases respectively, with 7 bases between them. The CDR3 runs to 12 residues. CDR3 DNA: TGTGCCAGCGGGGGGGTGAACACTGAAGCTTTCTTT. Protein: CASGGVNTEAFF.

This chain uses TRBV9 with TRBJ2-7; D is ambiguous. CDR3 length equals 14 residues. Germline V CDR1 and CDR2: SGDLS, YYNGEE. Trimming shortened V by 0 bases and J by 4 bases, and 11 bases separated the two germline ends. For the CDR3, the DNA is TGTGCCAGCAGCGTAGAGAGCGCTTCTTACGAGCAGTACTTC. Protein sequence: CASSVESASYEQYF. The variable domain in full, with the rest retrieved from reference TRBV9 and TRBJ2-7, is DSGVTQTPKHLITATGQRVTLRCSPRSGDLSVYWYQQSLDQGLQFLIQYYNGEERAKGNILERFSAQQFPDLHSELNLSSLELGDSALYFCASSVESASYEQYFGPGTRLTVT.

This chain uses TRBV2 with TRBJ2-5, with 7 bases that match TRBD2. CDR3 size: 14 residues. CDR1 and CDR2 (germline): SNHLY, FYNNEI. The ends lost 4 bases at V and 1 base at J; junction bases unmatched: 3. This chain's CDR3 is CASSGGEGQETQYF. The CDR3 coding sequence is TGTGCCAGCAGTGGGGGGGAGGGCCAAGAGACCCAGTACTTC.

This clone occurred once. The rearrangement joins TRBV6-6 to TRBJ2-7, with 10 bases that match TRBD1. J was trimmed by 5 bases and V by 8 bases; bases with no gene match: 9. This CDR3 comprises 14 residues. From germline, CDR1 is MNHNY and CDR2 SVGAGI (reference sequence). CDR3 sequence reads: CASGPGQGSHEQYF. CDR3 bases: TGTGCCAGCGGACCGGGACAGGGGTCCCACGAGCAGTACTTC.

Details on this clone: This specimen includes other DNA sequences encoding the same CDR3. The chain is built from TRBV7-2 and TRBJ2-5, with D perhaps matching TRBD2 (6 bases). CDR3 size: 15 residues. Germline CDR1 is SGHTA and CDR2 is FQGNSA. The V and J ends lost 1 base and 2 bases respectively, with 11 bases between them. The CDR3 protein is CASSLGSGGQETQYF. In DNA, the CDR3 is TGTGCCAGCAGCTTAGGGTCCGGGGGACAAGAGACCCAGTACTTC.

The chain uses TRBV7-9 and TRBJ2-7; tentatively, D is TRBD2 (5 bases). CDR3 size: 14 residues. Germline V gives CDR1 SEHNR, CDR2 FQNEAQ (reference sequence). Between the trimmed V and J ends, which lost 1 base and 4 bases, there was a span of 11 bases. The CDR3 DNA sequence: TGTGCCAGCAGCTTAGGGGAGAGAGTTTACGAGCAGTACTTC. Residues: CASSLGERVYEQYF.

For this clone: In the same sample, other DNA sequences code for this CDR3. The CDR3 DNA reads TGTGCCAGCAGTTTAACAGGGGCATACCAGCCCCAGCATTTT. Translation: CASSLTGAYQPQHF. V usage is TRBV27 and J usage is TRBJ1-5; 7 positions agree with TRBD1. The CDR3 covers 14 residues. CDR1 and CDR2 (germline): MNHEY, SMNVEV (reference sequence). The V and J ends lost 2 bases and 7 bases, in that order; junction bases with no gene match: 5.

The chain recombines TRBV6-5 with TRBJ1-1; no firm D call. This CDR3 comprises 15 residues. The germline V and J ends were trimmed by 6 bases and 0 bases, with 14 bases remaining between them. Germline V gene sequence: CDR1 MNHEY, CDR2 SVGAGI. CDR3 sequence reads: CASSHAAAMNTEAFF. The DNA for the CDR3 is TGTGCCAGCAGCCATGCGGCTGCCATGAACACTGAAGCTTTCTTT.

J is TRBJ1-4 and V is TRBV27; D perhaps matches TRBD1 (6 bases). CDR3 length equals 14 residues. Trimming pared 7 bases from V and 8 bases from J, leaving 17 bases between. CDR1 MNHEY and CDR2 SMNVEV come from the germline V gene (reference sequence). The CDR3 loop is CASTRVGAGEKLFF. In nucleotides, the CDR3 is TGTGCCAGCACTCGGGTGGGGGCTGGCGAAAAACTGTTTTTT.

The genes are TRBV9 and TRBJ2-2; D may be TRBD2 (6 bases). This CDR3 has 14 residues. With 6 bases removed from V and 5 bases from J, the gap between germline ends came to 14 bases. CDR1 and CDR2 (germline): SGDLS, YYNGEE. The CDR3 DNA sequence: TGTGCCAGCAACACAGCAGGAGGGACCGGGGAGCTGTTTTTT. Protein sequence: CASNTAGGTGELFF.

The V call is TRBV7-2, the J call TRBJ2-2, with 10 bases identical to TRBD1. Trimming at V came to 5 bases and at J to 6 bases, leaving 9 bases not matched to a gene. Germline CDR1 SGHTA, CDR2 FQGNSA. This CDR3 has 16 amino acids. As DNA, the CDR3 is TGTGCCAGCAGCGGTCGTCCCGGGACAGGGGCCGGGGAGCTGTTTTTT. Protein product: CASSGRPGTGAGELFF.

This chain uses TRBV5-6 with TRBJ2-7; weak D call: TRBD2 (6 bases). The CDR3 sequence is 14 residues long. Germline-derived CDR1 and CDR2 are SGHDT and YYEEEE. Trimming left V 0 bases short and J 2 bases short, with 9 bases between. CDR3 loop: CASSLGGDPYEQYF. The CDR3 DNA reads as TGTGCCAGCAGCTTGGGCGGGGATCCCTACGAGCAGTACTTC.

J is TRBJ2-7 and V is TRBV9, with 9 bases that match TRBD1. The CDR3 consists of 16 residues. Germline CDR1 reads SGDLS; CDR2 reads YYNGEE. V lost 0 bases to trimming and J lost 0 bases; unmatched junction nucleotides: 4. CDR3 sequence reads: CASSVGGQGSSYEQYF. In DNA, the CDR3 is TGTGCCAGCAGCGTAGGGGGACAGGGCTCCTCCTACGAGCAGTACTTC.

This clone was recorded only once. The rearrangement links TRBV5-6 to TRBJ1-4; D remains ambiguous. Trimming pared 7 bases from V and 4 bases from J, leaving 14 bases between. The length of the CDR3 is 14 residues. Germline values: CDR1 SGHDT, CDR2 YYEEEE. The CDR3 sequence is CASESVELNEKLFF. The DNA for the CDR3 is TGTGCCAGCGAGTCGGTTGAGCTTAATGAAAAACTGTTTTTT.

This clone was seen a single time. V and J are TRBV13 and TRBJ1-2, with D possibly TRBD1 on 6 matching bases. The germline V gene has CDR1 PRHDT and CDR2 FYEKMQ (reference sequence). This CDR3 has 16 residues. V shed 4 bases and J shed 6 bases, with 21 bases lying between them. The CDR3 region is CASSSLSMGGEDGYTF. CDR3 sequence (DNA): TGTGCCAGCAGCTCCCTCTCGATGGGGGGCGAGGATGGCTACACCTTC.

The chain recombines TRBV7-9 with TRBJ2-7, with 7 bases identical to TRBD2. V dropped 5 bases and J dropped 0; count of bases not matched to a gene: 7. The CDR3 has 15 amino acids. Germline loops: CDR1 SEHNR, CDR2 FQNEAQ (reference sequence). The CDR3 loop is CASSQPGLSSYEQYF. The CDR3 coding sequence is TGTGCCAGCAGCCAACCGGGACTAAGCTCCTACGAGCAGTACTTC.

A single count supports this clone. The identical CDR3 is also encoded by other nucleotide sequences in the sample. V gene TRBV4-1 combines with J gene TRBJ1-1; 8 positions agree with TRBD1. Germline values: CDR1 MGHRA, CDR2 YSYEKL. CDR3 length equals 14 residues. The V and J ends lost 4 bases and 3 bases, in that order; junction bases with no gene match: 4. The CDR3 protein is CASSLTGGDTEAFF. The CDR3 DNA is TGCGCCAGCAGCCTTACAGGGGGGGACACTGAAGCTTTCTTT.

The genes are TRBV2 and TRBJ2-7; possibly TRBD1 or TRBD2 for D (5 bases each). CDR1 and CDR2 (germline): SNHLY, FYNNEI. The V end lost 5 bases, the J end lost 7 bases, and 12 bases lay between the germline ends. This CDR3 spans 12 amino acids. The CDR3 DNA follows: TGTGCCAGCAGTACATCAGGGAGTGAGCAGTACTTC. It yields the protein CASSTSGSEQYF.

This CDR3 is CASQTSGESLEQYF. CDR3 coding DNA: TGTGCCAGCCAAACGTCAGGGGAATCCCTCGAGCAGTACTTC. The chain combines TRBV27 with TRBJ2-7; a possible D gene is TRBD1 (6 bases). Per the germline V gene, CDR1 is MNHEY and CDR2 is SMNVEV (reference sequence). V was shortened by 8 bases and J by 6 bases, with 20 bases between the two germline ends. CDR3 length equals 14 residues.

This chain uses TRBV11-2 with TRBJ2-7; D is possibly TRBD1 (6 bases). The V gene lost 1 base and the J gene lost 3 bases, with 13 bases spanning the gap. This CDR3 has 15 residues. Germline lookup yields CDR1 SGHAT and CDR2 FQNNGV. The CDR3 DNA follows: TGTGCCAGCAGCTTAGTTCAGGGGTCGGGCTACGAGCAGTACTTC. It encodes CASSLVQGSGYEQYF.

J is TRBJ1-2 and V is TRBV6-6; tentatively, D is TRBD1 (5 bases). Germline V gene data show CDR1 as MNHNY and CDR2 as SVGAGI (reference sequence). This CDR3 comprises 10 residues. In DNA form, the CDR3 reads TGTCCCCCGGGGGACGATGGCTACACCTTC. The encoded protein is CPPGDDGYTF.

About this clone itself: This sample includes further DNA sequences coding for the same CDR3. The chain carries TRBV2 and TRBJ2-2; D gene unclear. The CDR3 contains 10 residues. The V end lost 8 bases, the J end lost 5 bases, and 3 bases lay between the germline ends. Germline lookup yields CDR1 SNHLY and CDR2 FYNNEI. The CDR3 spells CASGTGELFF. For the CDR3, the DNA is TGTGCCAGCGGAACCGGGGAGCTGTTTTTT.

In this sample, this clone turned up once. This chain joins TRBV4-2 and TRBJ1-6; weak D call: TRBD1 (5 bases). The CDR3 is 16 amino acids. V lost 0 bases to trimming and J lost 9 bases, with 15 bases between them. Per the germline V gene, CDR1 is LGHNA and CDR2 is YNFKEQ. The CDR3 region has the DNA TGTGCCAGCAGCCAAGATCCGGCGGACATGGGTTCACCCCTCCACTTT. It yields the protein CASSQDPADMGSPLHF.